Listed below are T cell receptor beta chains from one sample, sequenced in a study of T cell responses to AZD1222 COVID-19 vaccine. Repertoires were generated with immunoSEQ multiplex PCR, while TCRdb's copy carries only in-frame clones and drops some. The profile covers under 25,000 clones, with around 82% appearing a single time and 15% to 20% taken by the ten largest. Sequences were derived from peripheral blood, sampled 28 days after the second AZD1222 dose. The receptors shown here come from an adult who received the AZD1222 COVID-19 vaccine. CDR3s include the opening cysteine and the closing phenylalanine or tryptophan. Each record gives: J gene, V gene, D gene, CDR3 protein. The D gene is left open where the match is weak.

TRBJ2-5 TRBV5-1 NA CASSPLQSATQYF
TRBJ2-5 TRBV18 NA CASSPPQQETQYF
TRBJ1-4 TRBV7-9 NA CASSLEGGTTNEKLFF
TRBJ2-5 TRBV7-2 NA CASSLGARGETQYF
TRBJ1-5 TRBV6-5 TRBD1 CASIPRGRNQPQHF
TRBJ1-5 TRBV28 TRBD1 CASSPRTGRGNQPQHF
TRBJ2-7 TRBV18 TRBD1 CASSPMGQGGYEQYF
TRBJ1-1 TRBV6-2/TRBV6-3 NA CASSRQNTEAFF
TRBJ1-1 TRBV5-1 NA CASKWESGSPALTEAFF
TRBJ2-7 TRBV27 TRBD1 CASSLWTGDPYEQYF
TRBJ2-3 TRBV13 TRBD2 CASRTRAAGADTQYF
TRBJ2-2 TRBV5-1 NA CASSLGRPNTGELFF
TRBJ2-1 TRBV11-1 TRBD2 CASSSSGDNEQFF
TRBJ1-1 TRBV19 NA CASSPRNMGPEAFF
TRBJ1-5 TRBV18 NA CASSFGGGAYDQPQHF
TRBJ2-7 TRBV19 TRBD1 CASSRYRDSYEQYF
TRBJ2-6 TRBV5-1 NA CASSLGGGSSGANVLTF
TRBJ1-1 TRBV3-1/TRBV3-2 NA CASSVTVMNTEAFF
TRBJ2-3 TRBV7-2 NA CASSLEHSWDSDTDTQYF
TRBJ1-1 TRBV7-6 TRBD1 CASSLRLAGGNTEAFF
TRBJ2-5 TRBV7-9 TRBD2 CASSLALAGETQYF
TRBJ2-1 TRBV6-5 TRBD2 CASSPLAGAGQFF
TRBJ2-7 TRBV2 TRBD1 CASSGDRGEQYF
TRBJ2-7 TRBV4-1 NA CASSQEGKRVSGDEQYF
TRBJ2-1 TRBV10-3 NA CAISESSDNEQFF
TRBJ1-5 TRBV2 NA CASSEVGALHSNQPQHF
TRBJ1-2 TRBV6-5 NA CASSYEGLDGYTF
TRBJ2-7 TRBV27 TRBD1 CASNSGQGLYEQYF
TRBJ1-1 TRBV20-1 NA CSASKPGTEAFF
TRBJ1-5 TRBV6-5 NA CASTLARESNQPQHF